The T cell receptor beta chain under discussion was sequenced for a study of blood T cells in healthy people across ages (dated by TCRdb to the mid-2010s). At the level of the whole study: Template switching captured roughly one uniquely barcoded TCR beta cDNA molecule per two T cells in model experiments. Using the same blood draw, the study looked at two additional independent replicas of 1 million unique cDNA reads for two donors, one aged 18 to 29 and the other aged 80 or older. The donors were divided into four age groups: young (average around 16 years), middle-aged (around 41), aged (about 56) and long-lived (82). To avoid experimental bias, donors of different ages were spread randomly across the sequencing lanes. Using deep sequencing normalized with unique cDNA molecular identifiers, the study measured how TCR beta repertoire diversity changes with age.

CDR1 and CDR2 (SEHNR, FQNEAQ) derive from the germline V gene (reference sequence). V is pared back by 7 bases and J by 6 bases, with 21 bases lying between the germline termini. The CDR3 numbers 15 residues from cysteine through phenylalanine. Only CDR3 DNA is held: 45 bases, read in frame from base 1. Preparation of the library involved 5' RACE. The sample was run on an Illumina HiSeq 2500. A second PCR of roughly 7 to 12 cycles was run with a J-beta primer mix and a sample-barcoded 5' primer. Each TCR beta cDNA molecule received a unique molecular identifier from a template-switch 5' adaptor carrying 12 random nucleotides. Each sample yielded at least 3 million CDR3-containing paired-end reads. First-strand cDNA was synthesized from all RNA with the Mint cDNA synthesis kit, primed by a TRBC-specific oligonucleotide. All cDNA was treated with uracil-DNA glycosylase and then went through a first 18-cycle PCR with the universal primers M1SS and BC2_uni_R. On the authors' methods: For normalization, 1 million high-quality reads were randomly selected from each sample, with every read carrying a distinct molecular identifier. Instead of being binned into consensus sequences, reads that shared molecular identifiers were thrown out. MiTCR, set to a Q25 quality threshold and the strictest error-elimination algorithm, was used for CDR3 identification, clonotype clustering and error correction. A nonparametric unseen species model using Euler transformation provided a lower-bound estimate of total TCR beta diversity. The public reads were reprocessed in TCRdb via fastp at Q25 and MiXCR, keeping in-frame beta chains. Rows with a matching CDR3 protein are joined into one entry that keeps the most common DNA and genes. Here the V and J calls rest on TCRdb's processing, not on the authors' analysis. This sample comprises nearly 800,000 distinct CDR3 sequences, around three fifths of them detected only once. The top ten clones comprise roughly 25% of the sample.

Overall results and qualifications from the work: Total diversity estimates from one million sequenced T cells were considered lower bounds and underestimates. The CMV infection status of donors was not known, potentially confounding age-related changes in expanded clonotypes. Compared with the aged group, more naive CD4+ T cells, fewer expanded clones and increased TCR diversity were shown by the long-lived group, suggesting age selection. The percentage of naive T cells measured by flow cytometry correlated strongly with observed TCR beta diversity. Observed TCR beta diversity per million T cells fell roughly linearly with age, and a significant reduction was already apparent by age about 38. Because profiling used bulk unsorted PBMCs, naive and antigen-experienced compartments could not be compared conclusively.

Systemically healthy Caucasian individuals from Russia, some 40 in total and aged roughly 6 to 95 years, were included as donors. Each donor gave about 9.2 milliliters of peripheral blood, drawn into EDTA-treated Vacutainer tubes. Ficoll-Paque density-gradient centrifugation was used to isolate PBMCs, with at least 6 million per sample. Trizol reagent was used to extract total RNA from PBMCs, with at least 6 micrograms per sample. For every donor, flow cytometry on a PBMC aliquot measured the percentage of naive CD45RAhigh/CD27high T cells. Note on this clonotype: Its target antigen remains unknown. The sample holds no much larger clone one base away, and base qualities are not on file.

Sequencing used blood. This TCR derives from a man aged 40-55 years in good health. This chain joins TRBV7-9 to TRBJ1-2, with the D gene uncertain. At the DNA level, the sequence is TGTGCCAGCAACGAGGCCGGTGAACTAATTCATGGCTACACCTTC. This translates into CASNEAGELIHGYTF.